This T cell receptor beta chain was identified during a study of CD8 T cells in Susac syndrome. With random hexamers, roughly 0.45 to 1 ug RNA was reverse transcribed. TCRdb re-analysed the immunoSEQ multiplex PCR reads in MiXCR, keeping a single row per CDR3 protein. The sample consists of about 400,000 distinct CDR3 sequences, more than 80% of them appearing once. This clonotype has only a few counts. Per germline, CDR1 MNHNS and CDR2 SASEGT. There are 16 residues in the CDR3. The chain has TRBV6-1 and TRBJ2-1; 11 nucleotides align to TRBD2. The DNA end is more similar to TRBJ2-7, so the J call may be wrong. Sequencing used CD8+ T cells from PBMCs. The receptor's source is a human donor with multiple sclerosis. The CDR3 spells CASSLPPSGRSNEQYF. The CDR3 DNA is TGTGCCAGCAGCCTACCCCCTAGCGGGAGGTCGAATGAGCAGTACTTC.